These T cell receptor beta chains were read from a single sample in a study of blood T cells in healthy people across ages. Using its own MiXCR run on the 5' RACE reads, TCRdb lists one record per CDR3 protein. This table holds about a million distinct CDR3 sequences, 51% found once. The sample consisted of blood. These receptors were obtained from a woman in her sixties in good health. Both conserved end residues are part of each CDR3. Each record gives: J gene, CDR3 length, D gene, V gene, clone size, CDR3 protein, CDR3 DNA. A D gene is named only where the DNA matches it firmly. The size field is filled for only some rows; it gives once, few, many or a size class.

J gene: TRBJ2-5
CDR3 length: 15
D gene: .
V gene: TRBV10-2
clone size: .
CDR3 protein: CASSDWGGPQETQYF
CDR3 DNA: TGCGCCAGCAGTGACTGGGGGGGCCCACAAGAAACCCAGTACTTC

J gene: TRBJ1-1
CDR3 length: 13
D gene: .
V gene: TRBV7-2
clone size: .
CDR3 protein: CASSLEKNTEAFF
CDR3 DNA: TGTGCCAGCAGCCTAGAAAAGAACACTGAAGCTTTCTTT

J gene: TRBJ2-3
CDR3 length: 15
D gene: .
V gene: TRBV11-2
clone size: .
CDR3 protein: CASSLGTKGTDTQYF
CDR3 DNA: TGTGCCAGCAGCTTGGGGACCAAAGGCACAGATACGCAGTATTTT

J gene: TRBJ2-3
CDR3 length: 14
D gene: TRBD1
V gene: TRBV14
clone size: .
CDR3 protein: CASSPTGLGRTQYF
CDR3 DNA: TGTGCCAGCAGCCCGACAGGGCTCGGCCGTACGCAGTATTTT

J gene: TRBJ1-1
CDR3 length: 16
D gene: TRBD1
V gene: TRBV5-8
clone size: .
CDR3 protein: CASSKGAEFGNTEAFF
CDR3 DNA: TGTGCCAGCAGCAAGGGGGCAGAATTCGGGAACACTGAAGCTTTCTTT

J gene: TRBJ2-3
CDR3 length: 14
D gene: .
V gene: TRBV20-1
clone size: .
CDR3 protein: CSARVGTSTDTQYF
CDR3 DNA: TGCAGTGCTAGAGTGGGTACTAGCACAGATACGCAGTATTTT

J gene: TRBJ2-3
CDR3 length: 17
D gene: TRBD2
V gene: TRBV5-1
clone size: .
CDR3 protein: CASSLGLAGALTDTQYF
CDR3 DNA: TGCGCCAGCAGCTTGGGACTAGCGGGAGCTCTCACAGATACGCAGTATTTT

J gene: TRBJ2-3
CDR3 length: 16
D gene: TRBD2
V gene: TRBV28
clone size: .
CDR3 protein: CASSFRLAGVGHTQYF
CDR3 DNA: TGTGCCAGCAGTTTCAGACTAGCGGGAGTTGGGCATACGCAGTATTTT

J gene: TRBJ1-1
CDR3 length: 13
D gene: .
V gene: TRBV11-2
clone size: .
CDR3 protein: CASSYIATVGAFF
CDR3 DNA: TGTGCCAGCAGCTATATAGCGACAGTCGGCGCTTTCTTT

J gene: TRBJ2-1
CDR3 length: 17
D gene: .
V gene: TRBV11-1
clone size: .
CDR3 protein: CASSLRTDHPKYNEQFF
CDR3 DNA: TGTGCCAGCAGCCTAAGGACCGATCACCCCAAATACAATGAGCAGTTCTTC

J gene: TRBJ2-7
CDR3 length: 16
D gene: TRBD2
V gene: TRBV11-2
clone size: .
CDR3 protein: CASSLGNRLAGVEQYF
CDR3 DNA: TGTGCCAGCAGCTTAGGGAACCGGCTAGCGGGAGTCGAGCAGTACTTC

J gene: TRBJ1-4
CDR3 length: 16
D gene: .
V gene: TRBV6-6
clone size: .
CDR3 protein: CASSYSSGVTNEKLFF
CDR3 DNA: TGTGCCAGCAGTTACTCGTCCGGGGTAACTAATGAAAAACTGTTTTTT

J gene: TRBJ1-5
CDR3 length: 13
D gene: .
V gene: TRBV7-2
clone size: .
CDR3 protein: CASSPRFGQPQHF
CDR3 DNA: TGTGCCAGCAGCCCGAGGTTCGGTCAGCCCCAGCATTTT

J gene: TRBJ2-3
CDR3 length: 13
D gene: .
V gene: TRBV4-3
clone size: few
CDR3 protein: CASSQEDPGTQYF
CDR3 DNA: TGCGCCAGCAGCCAAGAGGACCCGGGTACGCAGTATTTT

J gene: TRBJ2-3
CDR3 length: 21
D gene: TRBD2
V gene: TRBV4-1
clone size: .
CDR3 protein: CAGSQGLGLAGAQSGTDTQYF
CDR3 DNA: TGCGCCGGCAGCCAAGGGCTAGGACTAGCGGGAGCCCAGAGCGGCACAGATACACAGTATTTT

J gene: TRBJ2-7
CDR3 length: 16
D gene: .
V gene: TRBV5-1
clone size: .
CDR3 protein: CASSLPRDFNSYEQYF
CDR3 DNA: TGCGCCAGCAGCTTGCCCCGGGACTTCAACTCCTACGAGCAGTACTTC

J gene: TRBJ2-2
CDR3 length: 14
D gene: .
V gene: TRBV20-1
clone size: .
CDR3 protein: CSVGGRMDTGELFF
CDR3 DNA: TGCAGTGTTGGGGGGAGAATGGACACCGGGGAGCTGTTTTTT

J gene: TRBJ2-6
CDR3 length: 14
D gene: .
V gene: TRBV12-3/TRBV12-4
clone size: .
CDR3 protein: CASRRGGWANALTF
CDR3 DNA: TGTGCCAGCAGGAGGGGAGGCTGGGCCAACGCCCTGACTTTC

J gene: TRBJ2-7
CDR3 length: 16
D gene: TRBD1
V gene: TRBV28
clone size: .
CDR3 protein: CASSIYGQDRTYEQYF
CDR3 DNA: TGTGCCAGCAGCATTTATGGGCAGGACAGGACCTACGAGCAGTACTTC

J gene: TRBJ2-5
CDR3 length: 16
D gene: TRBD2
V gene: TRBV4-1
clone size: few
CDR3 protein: CASSQGLAGSYNEQYF
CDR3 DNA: TGCGCCAGCAGCCAAGGCCTAGCGGGCTCCTACAATGAGCAGTACTTC

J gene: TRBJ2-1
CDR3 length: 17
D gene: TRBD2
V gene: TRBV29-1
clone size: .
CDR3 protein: CSVARTSGSFSYNEQFF
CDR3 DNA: TGCAGCGTTGCTAGGACTAGCGGGAGTTTCTCCTACAATGAGCAGTTCTTC

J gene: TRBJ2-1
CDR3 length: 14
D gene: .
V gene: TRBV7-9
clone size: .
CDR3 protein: CASSSLQGYNEQFF
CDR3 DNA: TGTGCCAGCAGCTCCTTACAGGGATACAATGAGCAGTTCTTC

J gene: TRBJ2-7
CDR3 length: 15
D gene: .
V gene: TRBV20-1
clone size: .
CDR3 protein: CSARDRQGTFYEQYF
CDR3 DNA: TGCAGTGCTAGAGATCGCCAAGGGACTTTTTACGAGCAGTACTTC

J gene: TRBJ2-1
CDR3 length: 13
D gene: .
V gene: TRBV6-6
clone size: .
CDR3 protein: CASAGDSYNEQFF
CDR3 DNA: TGTGCCAGCGCAGGGGACTCCTACAATGAGCAGTTCTTC

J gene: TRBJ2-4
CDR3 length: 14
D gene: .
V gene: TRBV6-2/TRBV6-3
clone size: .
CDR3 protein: CASSKERSADIQYF
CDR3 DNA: TGTGCCAGCAGTAAAGAACGGAGTGCTGACATTCAGTACTTC

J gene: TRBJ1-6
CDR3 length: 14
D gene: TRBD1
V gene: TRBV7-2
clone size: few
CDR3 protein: CASSAGQSNSPLHF
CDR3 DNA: TGTGCCAGCAGCGCGGGACAGAGCAATTCACCCCTCCACTTT

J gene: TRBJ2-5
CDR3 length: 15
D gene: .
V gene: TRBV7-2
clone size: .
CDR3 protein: CASSSPGRVQETQYF
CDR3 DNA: TGTGCCAGCAGCTCGCCCGGACGGGTCCAAGAGACCCAGTACTTC

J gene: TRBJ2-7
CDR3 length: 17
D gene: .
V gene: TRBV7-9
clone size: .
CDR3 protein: CASSLGRAPPPRNEQYF
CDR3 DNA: TGTGCCAGCAGCTTAGGCAGGGCTCCCCCTCCTAGGAACGAGCAGTACTTC

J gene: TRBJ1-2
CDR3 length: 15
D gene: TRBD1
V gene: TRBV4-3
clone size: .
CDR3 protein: CASSPTNGQVYGYTF
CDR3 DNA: TGCGCCAGCAGCCCCACCAATGGACAGGTCTATGGCTACACCTTC

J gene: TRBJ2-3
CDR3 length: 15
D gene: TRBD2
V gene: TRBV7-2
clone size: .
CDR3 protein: CASSPNGAGADTQYF
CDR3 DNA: TGTGCCAGCAGCCCGAACGGAGCGGGAGCGGATACGCAGTATTTT

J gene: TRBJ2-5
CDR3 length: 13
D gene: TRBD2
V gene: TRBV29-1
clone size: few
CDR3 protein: CSVSTSGEETQYF
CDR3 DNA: TGCAGCGTCTCAACTAGCGGTGAAGAGACCCAGTACTTC

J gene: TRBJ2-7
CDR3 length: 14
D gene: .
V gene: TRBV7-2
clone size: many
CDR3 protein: CASSSTHASYEQYF
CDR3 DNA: TGTGCCAGCAGCTCAACCCACGCTTCCTACGAGCAGTACTTC

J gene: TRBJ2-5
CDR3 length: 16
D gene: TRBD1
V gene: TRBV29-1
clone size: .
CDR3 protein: CSVEAPGQGRLETQYF
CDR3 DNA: TGCAGCGTTGAAGCCCCGGGACAGGGGAGGCTGGAGACCCAGTACTTC

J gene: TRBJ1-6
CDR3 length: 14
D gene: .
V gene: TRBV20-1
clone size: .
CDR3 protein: CSARAAGRNSPHHF
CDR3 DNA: TGCAGTGCTAGAGCAGCAGGGAGAAATTCACCCCACCACTTT

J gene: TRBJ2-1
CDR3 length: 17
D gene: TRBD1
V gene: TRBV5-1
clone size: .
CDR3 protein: CASSSFLDRATYNEQFF
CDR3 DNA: TGCGCCAGCAGCTCCTTTCTCGACAGGGCTACCTACAATGAGCAGTTCTTC

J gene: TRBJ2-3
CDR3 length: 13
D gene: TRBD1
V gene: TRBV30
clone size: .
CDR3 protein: CACDRVVGDTQYF
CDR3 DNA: TGTGCCTGCGACAGGGTAGTAGGAGATACGCAGTATTTT

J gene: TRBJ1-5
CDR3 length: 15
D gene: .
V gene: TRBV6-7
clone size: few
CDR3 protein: CASSSNRDSNQPQHF
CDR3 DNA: TGTGCCAGCAGTTCTAACAGGGATAGCAATCAGCCCCAGCATTTT

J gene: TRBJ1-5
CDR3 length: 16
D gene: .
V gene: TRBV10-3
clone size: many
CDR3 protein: CAISGSFIGSNQPQHF
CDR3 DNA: TGTGCCATCAGTGGGAGTTTTATTGGTAGCAATCAGCCCCAGCATTTT

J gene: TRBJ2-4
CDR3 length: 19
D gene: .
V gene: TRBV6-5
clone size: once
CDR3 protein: CASSYSTGGRRLAKNTQYF
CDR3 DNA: TGTGCCAGCAGTTACTCGACTGGGGGAAGAAGATTAGCCAAAAACACTCAGTACTTC

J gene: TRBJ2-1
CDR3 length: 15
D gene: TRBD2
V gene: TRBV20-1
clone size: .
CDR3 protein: CSARGWASGILEQFF
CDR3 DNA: TGCAGTGCTAGAGGGTGGGCTAGCGGGATCCTTGAGCAGTTCTTC

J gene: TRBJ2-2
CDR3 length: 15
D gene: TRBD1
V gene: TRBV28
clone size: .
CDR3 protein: CASSLPPTGVRELFF
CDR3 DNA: TGTGCCAGCAGTTTACCCCCTACAGGGGTCAGAGAGCTGTTTTTT

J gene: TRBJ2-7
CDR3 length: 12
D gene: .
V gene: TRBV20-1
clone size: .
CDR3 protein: CSAGHGGYEQYF
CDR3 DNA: TGCAGTGCTGGTCATGGGGGCTACGAGCAGTACTTC

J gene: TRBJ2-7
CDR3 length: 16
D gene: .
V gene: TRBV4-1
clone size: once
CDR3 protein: CASSQVVAVSSYEQYF
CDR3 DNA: TGCGCCAGCAGCCAAGTCGTAGCGGTTAGCTCCTACGAGCAGTACTTC

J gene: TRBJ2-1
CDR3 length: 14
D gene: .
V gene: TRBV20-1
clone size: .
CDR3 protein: CSAPPVAALNEQFF
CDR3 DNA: TGCAGTGCACCACCCGTTGCGGCCCTCAATGAGCAGTTCTTC

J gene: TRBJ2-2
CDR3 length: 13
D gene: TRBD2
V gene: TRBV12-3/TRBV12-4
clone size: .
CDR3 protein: CASSREGAGELFF
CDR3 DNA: TGTGCCAGCAGTCGGGAGGGTGCCGGGGAGCTGTTTTTT

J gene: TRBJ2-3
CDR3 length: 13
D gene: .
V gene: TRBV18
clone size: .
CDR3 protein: CASSPTVTDTQYF
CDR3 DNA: TGTGCCAGCTCACCAACAGTTACAGATACGCAGTATTTT

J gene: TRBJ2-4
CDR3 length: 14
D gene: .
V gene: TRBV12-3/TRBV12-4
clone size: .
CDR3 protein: CASTLGLLRDIQYF
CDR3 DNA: TGTGCCAGCACCCTGGGACTCCTACGAGACATTCAGTACTTC

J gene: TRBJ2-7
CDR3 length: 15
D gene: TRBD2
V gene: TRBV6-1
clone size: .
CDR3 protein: CASSPRSGATYQQYF
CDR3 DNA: TGTGCCAGCTCGCCACGGAGCGGGGCCACCTACCAGCAGTACTTC

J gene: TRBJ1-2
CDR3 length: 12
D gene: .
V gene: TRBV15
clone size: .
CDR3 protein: CATSRDRGGYTF
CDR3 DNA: TGTGCCACCAGCAGAGATAGGGGGGGCTACACCTTC

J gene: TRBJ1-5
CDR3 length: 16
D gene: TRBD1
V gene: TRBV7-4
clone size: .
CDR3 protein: CASVNKGQGVNQPQHF
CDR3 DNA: TGTGCCAGCGTCAATAAGGGACAGGGGGTCAATCAGCCCCAGCATTTT

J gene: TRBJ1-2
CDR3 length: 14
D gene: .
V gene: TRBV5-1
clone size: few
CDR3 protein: CASSLVTGWNGYTF
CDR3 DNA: TGCGCCAGCAGCTTGGTGACAGGATGGAATGGCTACACCTTC

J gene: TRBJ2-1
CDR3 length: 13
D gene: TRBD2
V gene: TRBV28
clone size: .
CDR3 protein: CASSPPTSGSLFF
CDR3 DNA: TGTGCCAGCAGTCCCCCAACTAGCGGGAGTCTGTTCTTC

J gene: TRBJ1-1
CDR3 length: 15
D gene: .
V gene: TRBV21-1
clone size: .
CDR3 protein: CASSRSLQMNTEAFF
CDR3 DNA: TGTGCCAGCAGCCGATCCCTCCAGATGAACACTGAAGCTTTCTTT